Listed here are 17 T cell receptor beta chains from one sample, sequenced in a study of blood T cell repertoires in COVID-19. Libraries were prepared by immunoSEQ multiplex PCR; TCRdb keeps only in-frame clonotypes and omits some of them. The sample has about 360,000 clones; 70% to 90% are singletons. The sample was PBMCs or T cells enriched from blood (not recorded which). Every receptor here comes from a man in his thirties or forties who had recovered from COVID-19.

Only a few counts were recorded for this clone. CDR3 nucleotide sequence: TGTGCCAGCAGCAAAGAAAGGGGGCCTATTGGGAGAGATCAGCCCCAGCATTTT. Translation: CASSKERGPIGRDQPQHF. The genes are TRBV21-1 and TRBJ1-5; TRBD1, the D gene given by the table, was not confirmed from the DNA. TRBV21-1 constitutes a pseudogene. This CDR3 comprises 18 residues.

The V gene is TRBV19, the J gene TRBJ2-7; D remains ambiguous. This CDR3 spans 15 amino acids. V lost 5 bases and J lost 0, with 14 bases in between. Germline V gene lookup returns CDR1 LNHDA and CDR2 SQIVND (reference sequence). DNA for the CDR3: TGTGCCAGTAGTCCTAAGTGGGCCGGCTCCTACGAGCAGTACTTC. Its protein product is CASSPKWAGSYEQYF. Based on the CDR3 plus reference TRBV19 and TRBJ2-7, the full variable domain is DGGITQSPKYLFRKEGQNVTLSCEQNLNHDAMYWYRQDPGQGLRLIYYSQIVNDFQKGDIAEGYSVSREKKESFPLTVTSAQKNPTAFYLCASSPKWAGSYEQYFGPGTRLTVT.

The V gene is TRBV2, the J gene TRBJ2-7; no definite D call. Trimming removed 2 bases from V and 11 bases from J, with 10 bases in between. CDR1 and CDR2 from the germline V gene are SNHLY and FYNNEI. The CDR3 is 11 amino acids. The CDR3 nucleotides are TGTGCCAGCAGTGAAAGTTTCCCAGAGTACTTC. Its translation is CASSESFPEYF.

Here the CDR3 reads CASSTPGLAGKLNQETQYF. The CDR3 coding sequence is TGTGCCAGCTCAACCCCAGGACTAGCGGGAAAGCTCAACCAAGAGACCCAGTACTTC. This chain connects TRBV27 to TRBJ2-5, with TRBD2 identical over 12 bases. V shed 8 bases and J 0 bases; nucleotides not matched to a gene: 16. CDR1 and CDR2 from the germline V gene are MNHEY and SMNVEV (reference sequence). This CDR3 comprises 19 residues.

The sample holds a few counts of this clone. The chain links TRBV9 to TRBJ2-1; 8 bases map to TRBD1. Germline V lookup: CDR1 SGDLS, CDR2 YYNGEE. This CDR3 has 14 residues. V lost 6 bases and J lost 8; bases outside the gene matches: 10. This CDR3 is CASTTDRGRDEQFF. The CDR3 nucleotides are TGTGCCAGCACGACCGACAGGGGAAGAGATGAGCAGTTCTTC. The full variable domain, its missing parts supplied by reference TRBV9 and TRBJ2-1, is DSGVTQTPKHLITATGQRVTLRCSPRSGDLSVYWYQQSLDQGLQFLIQYYNGEERAKGNILERFSAQQFPDLHSELNLSSLELGDSALYFCASTTDRGRDEQFFGPGTRLTVL.

The V and J genes are TRBV6-1 and TRBJ2-1; perhaps TRBD2 as D (7 bases). The ends were cut back, 0 bases at V and 8 bases at J, with 14 bases in the middle. CDR1 MNHNS and CDR2 SASEGT come from the germline V gene. The CDR3 is 15 residues long. As DNA, the CDR3 is TGTGCCAGCAGTGAAGCTCTTACAGGGAGGGATGAGCAGTTCTTC. This codes for CASSEALTGRDEQFF.

This rearrangement joins TRBV11-2 to TRBJ1-6; 8 bases agree with TRBD1. Germline V gene data show CDR1 as SGHAT and CDR2 as FQNNGV. Trimming cost V 5 bases and J 12 bases; bases outside gene matches: 12. CDR3 length equals 15 residues. For the CDR3, the DNA is TGTGCCAGCAGCCCGGGTGGGACAGGTCGGAAACCCCTCCACTTT. Translating gives CASSPGGTGRKPLHF.

The chain combines TRBV6-5 with TRBJ1-1; tentative D call: TRBD1 (5 bases). This CDR3 has 14 amino acids. The V gene's germline CDR1 is MNHEY and CDR2 SVGAGI. V was clipped by 4 bases and J by 5 bases, with 14 bases between them. CDR3 in amino acids: CASSLIGGETEAFF. The CDR3 region has the DNA TGTGCCAGCAGTTTAATCGGGGGGGAGACTGAAGCTTTCTTT.

This chain links TRBV5-3 with TRBJ1-6; D is unclear. TRBV5-3 is filed as an ORF, its function uncertain. Trimming took off 0 bases at V and 0 bases at J, with 13 bases between the two ends. The CDR3 sequence is 18 residues long. The CDR3, as DNA: TGTGCCAGAAGCTTGGCACAGAGCCTAATCTCCTATAATTCACCCCTCCACTTT. Translating gives CARSLAQSLISYNSPLHF.

This rearrangement joins TRBV18 to TRBJ1-1; 10 bases line up with TRBD1. CDR3 length: 15 amino acids. V was clipped by 2 bases and J by 6 bases; unmatched bases: 6. The V gene's germline CDR1 is KGHSH and CDR2 LQKENI. CDR3 protein: CASSPLGQGLPEAFF. CDR3 sequence (DNA): TGTGCCAGCTCACCATTGGGACAGGGGTTACCTGAAGCTTTCTTT.

This sequence joins TRBV7-2 and TRBJ2-7; 8 positions match TRBD1. J lost 4 bases, V lost 4 bases, and 9 bases had no gene match. CDR3 length: 15 amino acids. CDR1 and CDR2 (germline): SGHTA, FQGNSA. The CDR3 region has the DNA TGTGCCAGCAGCTCCGCCCCTGGACAGGGTTACGAGCAGTACTTC. This gives the protein CASSSAPGQGYEQYF.

This clone was seen a few times. The chain joins TRBV6-5 to TRBJ1-2; D is undetermined. V was clipped by 4 bases and J by 5 bases, with 8 bases between them. CDR1 and CDR2 (germline): MNHEY, SVGAGI. The CDR3 length is 12 residues. The CDR3 bases are TGTGCCAGCAGTTCGGGGTCATATGGCTACACCTTC. Its protein product is CASSSGSYGYTF.

The genes are TRBV7-9 and TRBJ2-6; 8 bases are shared with TRBD1. There are 16 residues in the CDR3. Germline assignment: CDR1 SEHNR and CDR2 FQNEAQ (reference sequence). Losses at the gene ends were 7 bases for V and 2 bases for J; bases not matched to a gene: 7. CDR3 bases: TGTGCCAGCAAGAGGACAGGGCTTACTGGGGCCAACGTCCTGACTTTC. Its translation: CASKRTGLTGANVLTF.

The chain has TRBV21-1 and TRBJ2-2; the table's D call TRBD1 went unverified against the DNA. TRBV21-1 is a known pseudogene. The CDR3 extends over 16 amino acids. The CDR3 DNA reads TGTGCCAGCAGCTTAACCGGGACAGGGGAAGCCGGGGAGCTGTTTTTT. Translated: CASSLTGTGEAGELFF.

V and J are TRBV4-2 and TRBJ1-1; a possible D gene is TRBD1 (6 bases). Germline CDR1 is LGHNA and CDR2 is YNFKEQ. CDR3 length equals 18 residues. Trimming pared 4 bases from V and 0 bases from J, leaving 21 bases between. CDR3 nucleotides: TGTGCCAGCAGCCCTCGGCCCCCGGGGGGGGCCATGAACACTGAAGCTTTCTTT. Translation gives CASSPRPPGGAMNTEAFF.

This sequence joins TRBV3-1 (or the pseudogene TRBV3-2) and TRBJ2-7; TRBD1 might be the D (7 bases). Trimming pared 1 base from V and 2 bases from J, leaving 12 bases between. The CDR3 extends over 15 amino acids. Germline CDR1 LGHDT, CDR2 YNNKEL (reference sequence). CDR3 DNA sequence: TGTGCCAGCAGCCAAGGGGCAGGGGGGACCTACGAGCAGTACTTC. It encodes CASSQGAGGTYEQYF.

The V gene is TRBV19, the J gene TRBJ1-5; 10 nucleotides agree with TRBD1. This CDR3 region has 15 residues. Germline CDR1 reads LNHDA; CDR2 reads SQIVND (reference sequence). Trimming cost V 4 bases and J 7 bases; bases outside gene matches: 7. Written as DNA, the CDR3 is TGTGCCAGTAGTACCACCGGGACAGGGGACCAGCCCCAGCATTTT. Translating it yields CASSTTGTGDQPQHF.